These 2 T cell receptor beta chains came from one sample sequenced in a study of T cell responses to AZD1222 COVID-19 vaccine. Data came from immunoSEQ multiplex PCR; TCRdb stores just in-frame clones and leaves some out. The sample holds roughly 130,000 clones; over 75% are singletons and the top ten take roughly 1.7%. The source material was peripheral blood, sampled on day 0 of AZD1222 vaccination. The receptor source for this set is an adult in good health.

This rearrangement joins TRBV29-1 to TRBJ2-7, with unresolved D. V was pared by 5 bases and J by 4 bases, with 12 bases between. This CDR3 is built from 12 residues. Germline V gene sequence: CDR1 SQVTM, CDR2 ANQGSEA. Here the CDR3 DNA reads TGCAGCGTTTTGGGGTTGGGGTACGAGCAGTACTTC. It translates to CSVLGLGYEQYF.

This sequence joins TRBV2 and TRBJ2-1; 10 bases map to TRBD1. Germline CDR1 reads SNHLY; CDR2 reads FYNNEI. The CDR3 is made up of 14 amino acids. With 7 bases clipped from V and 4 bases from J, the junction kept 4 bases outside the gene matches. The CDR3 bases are TGTGCCAGCACAAGGACAGGGGGTTACAATGAGCAGTTCTTC. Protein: CASTRTGGYNEQFF.